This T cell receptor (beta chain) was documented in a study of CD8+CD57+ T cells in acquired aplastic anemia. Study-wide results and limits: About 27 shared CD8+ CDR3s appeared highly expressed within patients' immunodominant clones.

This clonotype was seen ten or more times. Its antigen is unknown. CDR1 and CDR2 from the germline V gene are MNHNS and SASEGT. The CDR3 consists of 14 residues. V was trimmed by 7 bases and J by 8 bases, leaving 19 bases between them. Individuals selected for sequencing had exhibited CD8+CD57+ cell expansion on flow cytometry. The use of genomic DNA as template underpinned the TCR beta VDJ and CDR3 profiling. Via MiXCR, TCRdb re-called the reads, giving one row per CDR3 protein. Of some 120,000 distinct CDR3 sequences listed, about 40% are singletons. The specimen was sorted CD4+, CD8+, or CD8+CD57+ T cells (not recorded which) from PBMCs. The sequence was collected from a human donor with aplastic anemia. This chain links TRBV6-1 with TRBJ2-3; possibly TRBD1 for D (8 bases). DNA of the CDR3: TGTGCCAGCAACGGACAGGGAGGGATTGGTACGCAGTATTTT. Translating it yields CASNGQGGIGTQYF.